One and the same sample provided the 18 T cell receptor beta chains below, sequenced in a study of cytomegalovirus exposure and HLA in healthy donors. Profiling relied on immunoSEQ multiplex PCR, and the TCRdb table lists in-frame clones only, not all of them. The sample has about 110,000 clones, 88% seen once. The sample taken for sequencing was PBMCs. All receptors come from a woman aged 18 to 35 in good health and CMV-seropositive.

This chain joins TRBV2 and TRBJ2-1; 10 bases fit TRBD1. This CDR3 region has 16 residues. V gave up 5 bases and J gave up 2 bases; unmatched junction bases: 6. Germline CDR1 is SNHLY and CDR2 is FYNNEI. Written as DNA, the CDR3 is TGTGCCAGCAGTTGGGCCGGACAGGGGGCCTACAATGAGCAGTTCTTC. Its translation: CASSWAGQGAYNEQFF.

The chain has TRBV7-4 and TRBJ2-2; 8 bases agree with TRBD1. Germline V gene data show CDR1 as SGHVT and CDR2 as SQSDAQ. The CDR3 length is 16 residues. The V gene end was trimmed by 6 bases and the J gene end by 5 bases; junction bases not matched to a gene: 11. As DNA, the CDR3 is TGTGCCAGCAGGCCTGACGACAGGGGAGGTACCGGGGAGCTGTTTTTT. Its protein is CASRPDDRGGTGELFF.

The sample holds one count of this clone. The chain links TRBV28 to TRBJ2-7, with 11 bases matching TRBD2. Germline lookup yields CDR1 MDHEN and CDR2 SYDVKM. There are 19 residues in the CDR3. V shed 8 bases and J 3 bases; nucleotides not matched to a gene: 21. CDR3 in amino acids: CASQPASGGPLPNFYEQYF. The CDR3 DNA reads TGTGCCAGCCAACCGGCTAGCGGGGGGCCACTCCCAAACTTCTACGAGCAGTACTTC.

The chain recombines TRBV4-2 with TRBJ2-3, with 9 bases fitting TRBD2. The CDR3 is made up of 17 amino acids. Trimming cost V 0 bases and J 0 bases; bases outside gene matches: 4. Germline V lookup: CDR1 LGHNA, CDR2 YNFKEQ. This CDR3 reads CASSQEWLAGSTDTQYF. CDR3 coding DNA: TGTGCCAGCAGCCAAGAGTGGCTAGCGGGGAGCACAGATACGCAGTATTTT.

The chain recombines TRBV19 with TRBJ2-5; D unclear. Germline CDR1 reads LNHDA; CDR2 reads SQIVND (reference sequence). The CDR3 has 14 amino acids. V was trimmed by 5 bases and J by 5 bases, leaving 15 bases between them. The CDR3 nucleotides read TGTGCCAGTAGTCCAGATACAGAGCACGAGACCCAGTACTTC. Its protein product is CASSPDTEHETQYF.

The chain has TRBV15 and TRBJ2-1; 13 nucleotides match TRBD2. The V and J ends lost 8 bases and 8 bases, in that order; junction bases with no gene match: 6. The CDR3 covers 14 residues. The germline V gene has CDR1 LNHNV and CDR2 YYDKDF (reference sequence). As DNA, the CDR3 is TGTGCCACCGAGTCGGGACTAGCGGGATATGAGCAGTTCTTC. It codes for CATESGLAGYEQFF.

V and J are TRBV19 and TRBJ1-2; TRBD1 matches 7 bases. V was clipped by 4 bases and J by 8 bases; unmatched bases: 7. The CDR3 loop spans 13 amino acids. In germline, CDR1 is LNHDA, CDR2 SQIVND (reference sequence). CDR3 DNA sequence: TGTGCCAGTAGTAAGACAGGGTGGGGCGGCTACACCTTC. It codes for CASSKTGWGGYTF. Full variable domain (rest looked up from reference TRBV19 and TRBJ1-2): DGGITQSPKYLFRKEGQNVTLSCEQNLNHDAMYWYRQDPGQGLRLIYYSQIVNDFQKGDIAEGYSVSREKKESFPLTVTSAQKNPTAFYLCASSKTGWGGYTFGSGTRLTVV.

The chain combines TRBV23-1 with TRBJ2-6, with TRBD1 matching over 9 bases. TRBV23-1 is recorded as an ORF, its role being uncertain. Losses at the gene ends were 10 bases for V and 6 bases for J; bases not matched to a gene: 4. This CDR3 is built from 13 residues. CDR3 in amino acids: CAKGQGLANVLTF. The DNA for the CDR3 is TGCGCCAAAGGACAGGGGTTGGCCAACGTCCTGACTTTC.

This clone was seen more than once but under ten times. The CDR3 DNA follows: TGTGCCAGCAGCTTATACAGGGGTACCCACAATGAGCAGTTCTTC. As protein: CASSLYRGTHNEQFF. The chain uses TRBV11-2 and TRBJ2-1, with TRBD1 matching over 7 bases. CDR3 length equals 15 residues. CDR1 SGHAT and CDR2 FQNNGV come from the germline V gene. V was pared by 2 bases and J by 5 bases, with 6 bases of the junction left unmatched.

The chain has TRBV7-2 and TRBJ1-1; a possible D gene is TRBD1 (5 bases). Germline CDR1 SGHTA, CDR2 FQGNSA. This CDR3 has 13 amino acids. V lost 0 bases, J lost 10 bases, and 12 bases lay in between. The CDR3 bases are TGTGCCAGCAGCTTAGCCCGCGGGGGTATAGCTTTCTTT. Its translation is CASSLARGGIAFF.

The chain joins TRBV18 to TRBJ2-7; perhaps TRBD1 as D (6 bases). Trimming took 0 bases from V and 5 from J, leaving 14 bases between them. Germline CDR1 KGHSH, CDR2 LQKENI. The CDR3 totals 15 residues. The CDR3 coding sequence is TGTGCCAGCTCACCACCGCAGGGGAAAGATCACGAGCAGTACTTC. Translation gives CASSPPQGKDHEQYF.

This clone has just one count. The rearrangement links TRBV4-1 to TRBJ2-7, with 8 bases identical to TRBD1. V shed 3 bases, J shed 3 bases, and the junction held 4 bases outside the gene matches. This CDR3 has 14 residues. Germline CDR1 MGHRA, CDR2 YSYEKL. In nucleotides, the CDR3 is TGCGCCAGCAGCCACGGACAGGGTTACTACGAGCAGTACTTC. As protein: CASSHGQGYYEQYF.

A few counts support this clone. V and J are TRBV6-4 and TRBJ2-3; TRBD1 matches at 7 bases. Losses at the gene ends were 5 bases for V and 0 bases for J; bases not matched to a gene: 5. The length of the CDR3 is 15 residues. Germline CDR1 is MRHNA and CDR2 is SNTAGT. DNA for the CDR3: TGTGCCAGCAGTATGGGCAGGGGGAGCACAGATACGCAGTATTTT. It codes for CASSMGRGSTDTQYF.

The chain links TRBV28 to TRBJ2-7, with D possibly TRBD2 on 7 matching bases. The CDR3 consists of 15 residues. V was clipped by 3 bases and J by 7 bases, with 19 bases between them. Germline CDR1 MDHEN, CDR2 SYDVKM. The CDR3 spells CASSLGGPLGREQYV. The CDR3 nucleotides are TGTGCCAGCAGTTTGGGGGGGCCCCTTGGTCGGGAGCAGTACGTC.

This clone was observed a handful of times. The chain employs TRBV6-5 and TRBJ2-7, with D possibly matching TRBD1 (5 bases). Germline V lookup: CDR1 MNHEY, CDR2 SVGAGI. Trimming cost V 4 bases and J 5 bases, with 12 bases left between them. The CDR3 is 13 amino acids. CDR3: CASSSYTGNEQYV. The CDR3 nucleotides are TGTGCCAGCAGTTCCTATACAGGAAACGAGCAGTACGTC.

The V call is TRBV11-3, the J call TRBJ1-6; perhaps TRBD1 as D (6 bases). Germline CDR1 and CDR2: SGHNT and YENEEA. The CDR3 covers 16 residues. V lost 7 bases and J 6 bases, leaving 19 bases between the germline ends. CDR3: CASTTQGKGVNSPLHF. Here the CDR3 DNA reads TGTGCCAGCACCACACAGGGTAAAGGTGTTAATTCACCCCTCCACTTT.

CDR3 DNA: TGCGCCAGCAGCTTGACGCTAGCGGGGTACAATGAGCAGTTCTTC. The encoded protein is CASSLTLAGYNEQFF. The chain is built from TRBV5-1 and TRBJ2-1; 9 positions agree with TRBD2. There are 15 residues in the CDR3. The germline V gene has CDR1 SGHRS and CDR2 YFSETQ. J lost 4 bases, V lost 1 base, and 3 bases had no gene match.

The chain carries TRBV6-5 and TRBJ1-5; D is undetermined. The CDR3 extends over 15 amino acids. Per germline, CDR1 MNHEY and CDR2 SVGAGI. V lost 6 bases to trimming and J lost 0 bases, with 12 bases between them. The CDR3 loop reads CASRPYRYSNQPQHF. In DNA form, the CDR3 reads TGTGCCAGCAGACCCTACCGATATAGCAATCAGCCCCAGCATTTT.